The present T cell receptor (beta chain) was sequenced within a study of human T cells and chemical hapten exposure. TCRdb reanalysed the RACE reads using MiXCR and keeps one entry per CDR3 protein. The data hold roughly 38,000 distinct CDR3 sequences, with 7.5% to 9% observed a single time. Time point reported: pre-sensitization, week 0. Treatment denoted: therapeutic diphenylcyclopropenone sensitization with weekly scalp DPC. People who gave samples had alopecia, were 18 to 70 years old, and were suitable for DPC. Trimming removed 5 bases at V and 4 bases at J, with 9 bases between. CDR3 length: 12 amino acids. Germline loops: CDR1 MDHEN, CDR2 SYDVKM.

The V gene is TRBV28, the J gene TRBJ2-7; D call uncertain. The sequence derives from a woman in her forties or fifties with alopecia areata. Some clones in this sample may be carry-over from other donors' samples. This specimen consisted of whole blood, obtained in connection with sensitization to the hapten diphenylcyclopropenone (DPC). The CDR3 is CASSLLEYEQYF. As DNA, the CDR3 is TGTGCCAGCAGTCTTCTAGAATACGAGCAGTACTTC.